This T cell receptor beta chain derives from a study of cytomegalovirus exposure and HLA in healthy donors. Trimming pared 4 bases from V and 3 bases from J, leaving 10 bases between. Germline V lookup: CDR1 SGHDN, CDR2 FVKESK. CDR3 size: 14 residues. The assay was immunoSEQ multiplex PCR, and TCRdb's table has in-frame clones only and misses some. The sample contains approximately 300,000 clones, roughly 90% of which appear only once. This receptor was taken from a woman aged 30 to 39 in good health and CMV-seropositive. This rearrangement joins TRBV14 to TRBJ2-1, with D perhaps TRBD2 (6 bases). The sequenced sample consisted of PBMCs. CDR3 in amino acids: CASSPLASYNEQFF. The CDR3 bases are TGTGCCAGCAGCCCCCTAGCGAGCTACAATGAGCAGTTCTTC.